The entry below gives a single TCR beta chain sequence along with its context. Its cognate antigen is unknown. PCR was performed using 60 Vbeta and 13 Jbeta primers. Some clones are missing from TCRdb's copy, which holds only in-frame ones; the method was immunoSEQ multiplex PCR. The table includes approximately 160,000 clones, 78% detected once. The sample comes from a study of cytomegalovirus exposure and HLA in healthy donors. The study's findings and limits: No immune exposure information besides CMV serostatus was available. For most subjects, TCR beta sequences were reported to predict HLA-A and HLA-B alleles with accuracy. Excluded: some indistinguishable V segments such as TRBV6-2 and TRBV6-3.

The CDR3 is 16 amino acids. CDR1 and CDR2 from the germline V gene are MNHEY and SMNVEV (reference sequence). V was pared by 6 bases and J by 5 bases, with 12 bases of the junction left unmatched. The V gene is TRBV27, the J gene TRBJ2-2, with TRBD2 matching over 7 bases. This clonotype was obtained from a woman aged 40 to 50 in good health and CMV-seropositive. The material sequenced was PBMCs. The CDR3 DNA follows: TGTGCCAGCAGCCCTGGCGGGGGAACCGGGACCGGGGAGCTGTTTTTT. Its protein is CASSPGGGTGTGELFF.